This T cell receptor (beta chain) was found in a study of blood T cells in healthy people across ages (dated by TCRdb to between 2014 and 2016). Background for the entire study: In model experiments, roughly one uniquely barcoded TCR beta cDNA molecule per two T cells was captured by template switching. Age-related changes in TCR beta repertoire diversity were measured in the study by deep sequencing normalized with unique cDNA molecular identifiers. Using the same blood draw, the study looked at two additional independent replicas of 1 million unique cDNA reads for two donors, one aged 18 to 30 and the other aged 80 or older. To avoid experimental bias, donors of different ages were spread randomly across the sequencing lanes. The donors were split into four age groups: young (average about 16 years), middle-aged (39), aged (approximately 60) and long-lived (approximately 80). Study-level results and caveats: The percentage of naive T cells measured by flow cytometry correlated strongly with observed TCR beta diversity. Donor CMV infection status was unknown, potentially confounding age-related changes in expanded clonotypes. Estimates of total diversity based on one million sequenced T cells were considered lower bounds and underestimates. The long-lived group showed more naive CD4+ T cells, fewer expanded clones and increased TCR diversity than the aged group, suggesting age selection. Observed TCR beta diversity per million T cells fell roughly linearly with age, and a significant reduction was already apparent by age roughly 40. Since profiling was done on bulk unsorted PBMCs, naive and antigen-experienced compartments could not be conclusively compared.

Notes on this clonotype: Its binding antigen is unknown. No base-level quality is on record; no much larger clone is a single base apart.

According to the germline V gene, CDR1 reads SGDLS and CDR2 reads YYNGEE. Its CDR3 holds 16 amino acids, cysteine through phenylalanine. Only CDR3 DNA is held: 48 bases, read in frame from base 1. V and J are trimmed by 2 bases and 2 bases, and the gene matches miss 5 bases of the junction. Preparation of the library involved 5' RACE. This sample was sequenced with an Illumina HiSeq 2500. A second roughly 6 to 11 cycle PCR used a sample-barcoded 5' primer and a J-beta primer mix. A template-switch 5' adaptor carrying 12 random nucleotides introduced a unique molecular identifier onto each TCR beta cDNA molecule. Each sample yielded at least 2.5 million CDR3-containing paired-end reads. First-strand cDNA was synthesized from all RNA with the Mint cDNA synthesis kit, primed by a TRBC-specific oligonucleotide. All cDNA was treated with uracil-DNA glycosylase and then went through a first 18-cycle PCR with the universal primers M1SS and BC2_uni_R. The authors processed their data as follows. Normalization of each sample was performed by random selection of 1 million high-quality reads, each carrying a distinct molecular identifier. Instead of being binned into consensus sequences, reads with shared molecular identifiers were discarded. MiTCR, set to a Q25 quality threshold and the strictest error-elimination algorithm, was used for CDR3 identification, clonotype clustering and error correction. A nonparametric unseen species model using Euler transformation provided a lower-bound estimate of total TCR beta diversity. In-frame beta chains were kept once TCRdb had trimmed the public reads at Q25 with fastp and called clones with MiXCR. Identical CDR3 protein sequences are pooled into one entry, listed with their most common genes and DNA. These V and J calls derive from TCRdb rather than the authors' analysis. This sample comprises hundreds of thousands of distinct CDR3 sequences, about 42% of them detected only once. Over 15% of the sample goes to the ten largest clones.

The approximately 41 donors, aged roughly 6 to 95 years, were systemically healthy Caucasian individuals from Russia. About 10 milliliters of peripheral blood were drawn from each donor into EDTA-treated Vacutainer tubes. PBMCs were isolated by Ficoll-Paque density-gradient centrifugation, with at least 6.5 million obtained per sample. Total RNA, at least 6 micrograms per sample, was extracted from PBMCs with Trizol reagent. The percentages of naive CD45RAhigh/CD27high T cells were determined by flow cytometry on a PBMC aliquot from every donor. The V gene is TRBV9 and the J gene is TRBJ2-1; the junction holds 9 bases that match TRBD2. The sample was blood. The sequence was obtained from an elderly man in good health. The DNA reads as follows: TGTGCCAGCAGCGTCAATAGCGGGAGAGCCTACAATGAGCAGTTCTTC. Its translation reads: CASSVNSGRAYNEQFF.